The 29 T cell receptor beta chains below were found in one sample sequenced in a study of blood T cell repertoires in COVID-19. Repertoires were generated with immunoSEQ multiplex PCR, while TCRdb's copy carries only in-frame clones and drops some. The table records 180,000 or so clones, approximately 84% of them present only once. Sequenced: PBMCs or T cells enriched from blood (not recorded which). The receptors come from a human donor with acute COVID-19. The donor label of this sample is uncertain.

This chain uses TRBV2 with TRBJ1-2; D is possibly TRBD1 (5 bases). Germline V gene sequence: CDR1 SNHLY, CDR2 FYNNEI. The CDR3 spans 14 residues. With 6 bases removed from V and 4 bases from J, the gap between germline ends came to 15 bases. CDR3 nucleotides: TGTGCCAGCAGCCAGGACACTACGACCTATGGCTACACCTTC. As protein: CASSQDTTTYGYTF.

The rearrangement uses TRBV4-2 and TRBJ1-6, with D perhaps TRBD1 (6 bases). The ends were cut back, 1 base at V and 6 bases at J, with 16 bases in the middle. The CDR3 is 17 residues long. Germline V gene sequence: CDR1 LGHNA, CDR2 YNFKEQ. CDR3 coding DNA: TGTGCCAGCAGCCAAGGGGTGGCGGGGGCGGCTAATTCACCCCTCCACTTT. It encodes CASSQGVAGAANSPLHF.

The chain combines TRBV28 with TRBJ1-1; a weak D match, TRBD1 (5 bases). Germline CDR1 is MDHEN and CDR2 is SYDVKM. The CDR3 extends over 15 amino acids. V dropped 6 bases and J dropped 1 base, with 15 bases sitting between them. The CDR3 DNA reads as TGTGCCAGCAGGTTTTCCGGGGGGAAGAACACTGAAGCTTTCTTT. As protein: CASRFSGGKNTEAFF.

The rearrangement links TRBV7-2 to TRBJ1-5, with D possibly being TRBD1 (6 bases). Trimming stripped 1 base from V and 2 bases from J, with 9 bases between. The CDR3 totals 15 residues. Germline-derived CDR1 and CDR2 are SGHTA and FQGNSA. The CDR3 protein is CASSLVPGGNQPQHF. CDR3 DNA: TGTGCCAGCAGCTTAGTTCCAGGGGGCAATCAGCCCCAGCATTTT.

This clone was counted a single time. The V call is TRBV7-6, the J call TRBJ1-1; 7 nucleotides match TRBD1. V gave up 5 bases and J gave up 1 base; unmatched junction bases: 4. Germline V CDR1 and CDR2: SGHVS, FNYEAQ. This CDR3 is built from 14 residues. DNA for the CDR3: TGTGCCAGCAGCCTTCGACAGGGGAACACTGAAGCTTTCTTT. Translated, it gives CASSLRQGNTEAFF.

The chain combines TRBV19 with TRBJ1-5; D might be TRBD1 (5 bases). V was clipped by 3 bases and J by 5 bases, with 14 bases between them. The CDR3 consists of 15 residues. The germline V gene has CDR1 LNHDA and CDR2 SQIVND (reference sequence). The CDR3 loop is CASSIPLGPYQPQHF. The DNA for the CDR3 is TGTGCCAGTAGTATCCCTCTGGGGCCGTATCAGCCCCAGCATTTT.

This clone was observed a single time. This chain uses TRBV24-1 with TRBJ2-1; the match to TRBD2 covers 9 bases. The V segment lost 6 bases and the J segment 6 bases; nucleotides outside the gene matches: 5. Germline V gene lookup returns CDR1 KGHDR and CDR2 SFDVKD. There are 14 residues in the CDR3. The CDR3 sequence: CATSSRGGANEQFF. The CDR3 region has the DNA TGTGCCACCAGTTCTCGCGGGGGGGCCAATGAGCAGTTCTTC.

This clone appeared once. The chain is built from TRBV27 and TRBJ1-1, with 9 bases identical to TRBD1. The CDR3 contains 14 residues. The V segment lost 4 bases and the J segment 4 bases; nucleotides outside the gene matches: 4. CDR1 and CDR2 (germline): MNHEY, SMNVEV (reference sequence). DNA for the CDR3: TGTGCCAGCAGTTCCGGGACAGGGAGCACTGAAGCTTTCTTT. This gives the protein CASSSGTGSTEAFF.

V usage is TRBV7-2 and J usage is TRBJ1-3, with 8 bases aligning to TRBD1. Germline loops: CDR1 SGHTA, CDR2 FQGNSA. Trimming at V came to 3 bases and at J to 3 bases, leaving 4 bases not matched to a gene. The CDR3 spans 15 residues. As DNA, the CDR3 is TGTGCCAGCAGCTTGCAGGGGGCATATGGAAACACCATATATTTT. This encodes CASSLQGAYGNTIYF.

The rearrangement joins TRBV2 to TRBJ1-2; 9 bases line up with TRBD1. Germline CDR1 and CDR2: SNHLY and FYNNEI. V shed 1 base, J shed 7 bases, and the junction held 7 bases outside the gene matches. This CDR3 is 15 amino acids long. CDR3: CASSEEGTGFRGYTF. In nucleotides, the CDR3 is TGTGCCAGCAGTGAAGAGGGGACAGGGTTTCGTGGCTACACCTTC.

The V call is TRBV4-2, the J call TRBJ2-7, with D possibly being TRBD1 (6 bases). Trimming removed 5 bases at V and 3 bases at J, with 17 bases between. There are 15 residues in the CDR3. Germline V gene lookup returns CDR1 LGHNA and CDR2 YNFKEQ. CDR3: CASSLAVGQNYEQYF. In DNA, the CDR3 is TGTGCCAGCAGCTTGGCGGTTGGACAGAACTACGAGCAGTACTTC.

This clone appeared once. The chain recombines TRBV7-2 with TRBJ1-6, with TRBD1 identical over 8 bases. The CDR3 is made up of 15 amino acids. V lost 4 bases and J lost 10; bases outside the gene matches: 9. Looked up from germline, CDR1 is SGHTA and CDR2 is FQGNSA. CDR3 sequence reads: CASSSRQGAGSPLHF. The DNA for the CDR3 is TGTGCCAGCAGCTCGCGTCAGGGGGCCGGGTCACCCCTCCACTTT.

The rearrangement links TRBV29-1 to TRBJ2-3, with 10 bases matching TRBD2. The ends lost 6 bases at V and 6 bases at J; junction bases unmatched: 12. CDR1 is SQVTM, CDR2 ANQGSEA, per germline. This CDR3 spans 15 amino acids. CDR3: CSVNVLAGVLDTQYF. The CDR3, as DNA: TGCAGCGTCAACGTCCTAGCGGGGGTTCTCGATACGCAGTATTTT.

The CDR3 region is CASKGGTHTEAFF. The CDR3 nucleotides read TGTGCCAGCAAGGGAGGGACTCACACTGAAGCTTTCTTT. V gene TRBV12-3 or TRBV12-4 combines with J gene TRBJ1-1, with D possibly TRBD1 on 5 matching bases. CDR3 size: 13 residues. Trimming removed 7 bases at V and 3 bases at J, with 12 bases between.

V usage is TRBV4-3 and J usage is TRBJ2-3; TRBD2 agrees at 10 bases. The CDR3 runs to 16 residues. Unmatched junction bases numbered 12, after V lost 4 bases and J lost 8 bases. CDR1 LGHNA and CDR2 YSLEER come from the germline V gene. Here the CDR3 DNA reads TGCGCCAGCAGCCCAACCCCTAGCGGGGGTAAAGGTACGCAGTATTTT. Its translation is CASSPTPSGGKGTQYF.

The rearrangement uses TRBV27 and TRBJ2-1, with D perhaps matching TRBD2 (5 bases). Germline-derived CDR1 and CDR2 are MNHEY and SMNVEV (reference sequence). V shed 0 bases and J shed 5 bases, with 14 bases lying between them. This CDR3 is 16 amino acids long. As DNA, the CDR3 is TGTGCCAGCAGTTTATCGCGAGGGAAGGTCGACAATGAGCAGTTCTTC. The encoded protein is CASSLSRGKVDNEQFF.

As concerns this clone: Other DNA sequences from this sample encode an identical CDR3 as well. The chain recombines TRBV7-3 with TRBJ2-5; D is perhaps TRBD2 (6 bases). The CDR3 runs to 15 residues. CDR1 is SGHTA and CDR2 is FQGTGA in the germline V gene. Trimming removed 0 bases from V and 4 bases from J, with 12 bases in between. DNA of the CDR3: TGTGCCAGCAGCTTAACGGGGGGACCGGGAGAGACCCAGTACTTC. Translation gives CASSLTGGPGETQYF.

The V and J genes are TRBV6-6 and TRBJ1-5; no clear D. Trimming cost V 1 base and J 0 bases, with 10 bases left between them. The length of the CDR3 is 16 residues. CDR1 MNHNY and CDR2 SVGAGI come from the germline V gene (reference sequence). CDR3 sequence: CASSYLTFDSNQPQHF. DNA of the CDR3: TGTGCCAGCAGTTACTTGACTTTCGATAGCAATCAGCCCCAGCATTTT.

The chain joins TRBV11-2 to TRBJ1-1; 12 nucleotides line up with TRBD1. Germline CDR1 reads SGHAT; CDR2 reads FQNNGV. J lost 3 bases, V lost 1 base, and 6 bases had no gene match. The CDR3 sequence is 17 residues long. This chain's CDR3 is CASSLGDRGQLDTEAFF. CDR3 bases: TGTGCCAGCAGCTTAGGGGACAGGGGGCAATTGGACACTGAAGCTTTCTTT. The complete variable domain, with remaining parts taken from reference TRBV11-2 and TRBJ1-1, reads EAGVAQSPRYKIIEKRQSVAFWCNPISGHATLYWYQQILGQGPKLLIQFQNNGVVDDSQLPKDRFSAERLKGVDSTLKIQPAKLEDSAVYLCASSLGDRGQLDTEAFFGQGTRLTVV.

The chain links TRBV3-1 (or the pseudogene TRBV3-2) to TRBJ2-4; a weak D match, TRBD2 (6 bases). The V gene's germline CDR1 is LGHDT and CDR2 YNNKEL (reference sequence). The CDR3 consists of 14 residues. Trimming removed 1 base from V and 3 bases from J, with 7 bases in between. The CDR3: CASSQGGLKNIQYF. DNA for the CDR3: TGTGCCAGCAGCCAAGGGGGACTCAAAAACATTCAGTACTTC.

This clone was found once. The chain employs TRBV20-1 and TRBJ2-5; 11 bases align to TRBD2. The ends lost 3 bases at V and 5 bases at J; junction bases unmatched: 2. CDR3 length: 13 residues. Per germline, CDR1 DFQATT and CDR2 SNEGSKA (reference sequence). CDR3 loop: CSASSGGVETQYF. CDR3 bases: TGCAGTGCTAGTAGCGGGGGGGTTGAGACCCAGTACTTC.

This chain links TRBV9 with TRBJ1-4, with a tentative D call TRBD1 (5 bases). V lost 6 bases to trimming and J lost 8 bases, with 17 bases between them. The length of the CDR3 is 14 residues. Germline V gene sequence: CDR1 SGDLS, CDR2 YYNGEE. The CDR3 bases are TGTGCCAGCAAAAAGGGAAGGGGAGGGGAAAAACTGTTTTTT. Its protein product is CASKKGRGGEKLFF.

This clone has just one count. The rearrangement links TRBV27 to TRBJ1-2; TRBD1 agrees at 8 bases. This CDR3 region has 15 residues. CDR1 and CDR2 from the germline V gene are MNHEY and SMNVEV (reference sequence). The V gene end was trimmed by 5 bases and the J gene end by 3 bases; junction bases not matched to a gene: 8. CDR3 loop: CASSPRTGLYYGYTF. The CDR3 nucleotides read TGTGCCAGCAGTCCCAGGACAGGGCTCTACTATGGCTACACCTTC.

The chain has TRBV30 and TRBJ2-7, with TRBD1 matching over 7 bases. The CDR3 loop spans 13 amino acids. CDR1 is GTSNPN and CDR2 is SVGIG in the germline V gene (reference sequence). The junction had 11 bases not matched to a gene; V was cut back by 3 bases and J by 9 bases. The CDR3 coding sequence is TGTGCCTGGAGGAGACAGGGACCTACGATGCAGTACTTC. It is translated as CAWRRQGPTMQYF. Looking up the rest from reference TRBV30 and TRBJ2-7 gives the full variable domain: SQTIHQWPATLVQPVGSPLSLECTVEGTSNPNLYWYRQAAGRGLQLLFYSVGIGQISSEVPQNLSASRPQDRQFILSSKKLLLSDSGFYLCAWRRQGPTMQYFGPGTRLTVT.

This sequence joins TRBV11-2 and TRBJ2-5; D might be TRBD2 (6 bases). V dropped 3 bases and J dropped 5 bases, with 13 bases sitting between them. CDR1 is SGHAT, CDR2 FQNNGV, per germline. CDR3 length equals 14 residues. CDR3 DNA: TGTGCCAGCAGCTTTCGGGGAGGACCGGAGACCCAGTACTTC. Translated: CASSFRGGPETQYF. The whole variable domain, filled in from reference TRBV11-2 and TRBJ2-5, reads EAGVAQSPRYKIIEKRQSVAFWCNPISGHATLYWYQQILGQGPKLLIQFQNNGVVDDSQLPKDRFSAERLKGVDSTLKIQPAKLEDSAVYLCASSFRGGPETQYFGPGTRLLVL.

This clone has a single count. The CDR3 loop reads CASSPLAGPRSYNEQFF. CDR3 bases: TGTGCCAGCAGCCCACTAGCGGGGCCCCGCTCCTACAATGAGCAGTTCTTC. V and J are TRBV6-2 or TRBV6-3 and TRBJ2-1; 10 nucleotides line up with TRBD2. With 6 bases clipped from V and 0 bases from J, the junction kept 8 bases outside the gene matches. The V gene's germline CDR1 is MNHEY and CDR2 SVGEGT. CDR3 size: 17 residues.

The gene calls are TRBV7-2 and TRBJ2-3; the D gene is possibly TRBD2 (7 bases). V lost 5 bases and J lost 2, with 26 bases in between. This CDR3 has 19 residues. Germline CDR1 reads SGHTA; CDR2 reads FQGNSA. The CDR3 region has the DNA TGTGCCAGCAGCACTACGACAGGACCGCGGGGGATCGCCACAGATACGCAGTATTTT. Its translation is CASSTTTGPRGIATDTQYF.

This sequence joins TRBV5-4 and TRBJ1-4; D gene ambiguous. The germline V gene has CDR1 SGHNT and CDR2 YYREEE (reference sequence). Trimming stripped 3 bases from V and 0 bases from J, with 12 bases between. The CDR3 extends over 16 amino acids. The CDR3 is CASSSGPGSTNEKLFF. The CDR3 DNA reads TGTGCCAGCAGCTCCGGGCCGGGGTCAACTAATGAAAAACTGTTTTTT.

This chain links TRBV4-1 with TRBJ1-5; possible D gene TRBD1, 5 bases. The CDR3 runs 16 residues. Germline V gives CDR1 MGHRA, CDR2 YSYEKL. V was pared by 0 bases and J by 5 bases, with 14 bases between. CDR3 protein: CASSQEGRGRDQPQHF. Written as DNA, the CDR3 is TGCGCCAGCAGCCAAGAAGGGCGGGGGAGGGATCAGCCCCAGCATTTT.